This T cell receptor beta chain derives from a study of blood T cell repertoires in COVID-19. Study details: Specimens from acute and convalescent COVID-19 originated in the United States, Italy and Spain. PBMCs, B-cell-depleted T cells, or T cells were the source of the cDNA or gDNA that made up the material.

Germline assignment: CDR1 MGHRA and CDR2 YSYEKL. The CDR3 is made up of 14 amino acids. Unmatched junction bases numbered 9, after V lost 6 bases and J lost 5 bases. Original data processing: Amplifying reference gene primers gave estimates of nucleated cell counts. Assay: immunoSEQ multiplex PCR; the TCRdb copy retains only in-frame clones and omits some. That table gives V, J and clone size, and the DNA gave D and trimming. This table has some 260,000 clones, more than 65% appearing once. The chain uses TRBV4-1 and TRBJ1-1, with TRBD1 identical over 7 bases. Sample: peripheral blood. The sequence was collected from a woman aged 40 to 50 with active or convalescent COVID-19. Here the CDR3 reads CASRGLQGSTEAFF. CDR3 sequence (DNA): TGCGCCAGCAGGGGCTTACAGGGGTCGACTGAAGCTTTCTTT.